This entry concerns a single TCR beta chain. One entry per CDR3 protein results from TCRdb running MiXCR on the RT-PCR reads. The table has just under 550,000 distinct CDR3 sequences, around 21% seen once. This sample is part of a study of response to subunit inactivated influenza vaccine. Germline V gene sequence: CDR1 MNHEY, CDR2 SVGEGT. The CDR3 sequence is 17 residues long. Trimming shortened V by 2 bases and J by 2 bases, and 17 bases separated the two germline ends. Another study also made use of these data, one on T cells expressing NK-cell markers. From that study: 5'RACE template switching with UMIs generated TCR beta cDNA. The study sequenced eight donors, seven HCMV-seropositive and one seronegative. NKG2C+ dominant clonotypes from 6 or 7 donors made up about 1.0-7.5% of CD8+ T cells. For a handful of donors, these clonotypes were likewise the leading ones in the CD3+CD56-NKG2C+ fraction.

V is TRBV6-2 or TRBV6-3 and J is TRBJ2-3; D possibly corresponds to TRBD2 (5 bases). Sample: CD4+ T cells sorted from PBMCs, taken 11 to 12 days after vaccination. The sequence was obtained from a man aged 45-65 years who received an inactivated influenza vaccine. CDR3 protein: CASSYPLGPRITDTQYF. The CDR3 nucleotides read TGTGCCAGCAGTTACCCACTAGGCCCACGAATCACAGATACGCAGTATTTT.